The sequence of this TCR beta chain was determined in a study of T-cell memory formation after mild COVID-19. Overall study findings and caveats: Researchers could not confirm that second-wave clones peaking on day 37 targeted SARS-CoV-2.

TCRdb recomputed calls from the 5' RACE reads with MiXCR, one row per CDR3 protein. The data hold 450,000 or so distinct CDR3 sequences, with around a quarter observed a single time. The V gene lost 5 bases and the J gene lost 0 bases, with 14 bases spanning the gap. Per germline, CDR1 SEHNR and CDR2 FQNEAQ (reference sequence). This CDR3 spans 15 amino acids. Turning to this clonotype: The antigen remains undetermined.

The receptor comes from an adult woman who had mild COVID-19 (a few samples of this study predate the infection). Cell type and time point are not known. This chain joins TRBV7-9 and TRBJ2-7; D may be TRBD1 or TRBD2 (5 bases each). Sequences were obtained from PBMCs or a T cell subset sorted from them (not recorded which). The CDR3 DNA is TGTGCCAGCAGCGTCCCGGGGCAGAGCTCCTACGAGCAGTACTTC. Translation gives CASSVPGQSSYEQYF.